A single sample is the source of the 20 T cell receptor beta chains below, sequenced in a study of cytomegalovirus exposure and HLA in healthy donors. The PCR used 60 Vbeta and 13 Jbeta primers. Produced via immunoSEQ multiplex PCR; TCRdb's table is partial and in-frame only. The sample lists roughly 180,000 clones; approximately 73% were seen once. The material sequenced was PBMCs. The receptors come from a woman younger than 45 in good health and CMV-seropositive.

The chain uses TRBV6-6 and TRBJ2-2, with D maybe TRBD1 (6 bases). This CDR3 comprises 15 residues. CDR1 is MNHNY, CDR2 SVGAGI, per germline (reference sequence). V was trimmed by 5 bases and J by 0 bases, leaving 10 bases between them. CDR3 bases: TGTGCCAGCAGTCACAGGGCATCGAACACCGGGGAGCTGTTTTTT. It yields the protein CASSHRASNTGELFF.

The genes are TRBV30 and TRBJ2-1, with D unresolved. This CDR3 is built from 13 residues. Trimming removed 2 bases from V and 12 bases from J, with 17 bases in between. CDR1 and CDR2 from the germline V gene are GTSNPN and SVGIG (reference sequence). The CDR3 sequence is CAWSTANARVQFF. The CDR3 region has the DNA TGTGCCTGGAGTACCGCGAACGCTCGGGTGCAGTTCTTC.

The rearrangement joins TRBV2 to TRBJ1-2; D not certain. The CDR3 covers 11 residues. Trimming pared 6 bases from V and 3 bases from J, leaving 5 bases between. Germline V lookup: CDR1 SNHLY, CDR2 FYNNEI. The CDR3 sequence is CASRRDYGYTF. CDR3 nucleotides: TGTGCCAGCAGGAGGGACTATGGCTACACCTTC.

About this clone: Other DNA variants within this sample encode the same CDR3. J is TRBJ2-7 and V is TRBV28, with 9 bases matching TRBD1. The CDR3 has 14 amino acids. Germline CDR1 is MDHEN and CDR2 is SYDVKM. V gave up 4 bases and J gave up 7 bases; unmatched junction bases: 8. The CDR3 nucleotides read TGTGCCAGCAGTTCGGGACAGGGCCGGGGGGAGCAGTACTTC. Translating gives CASSSGQGRGEQYF.

The chain uses TRBV7-8 and TRBJ2-7, with 9 bases aligning to TRBD1. Germline lookup yields CDR1 SGHVS and CDR2 FQNEAQ. With 2 bases clipped from V and 5 bases from J, the junction kept 13 bases outside the gene matches. This CDR3 is built from 17 residues. For the CDR3, the DNA is TGTGCCAGCAGCTTACGTACAGGGGGCGCGAATCCTAACGAGCAGTACTTC. It yields the protein CASSLRTGGANPNEQYF.

The chain has TRBV7-2 and TRBJ2-3; D perhaps matches TRBD2 (6 bases). Germline loops: CDR1 SGHTA, CDR2 FQGNSA. V shed 5 bases and J shed 0 bases, with 12 bases lying between them. CDR3 size: 15 residues. Written as DNA, the CDR3 is TGTGCCAGCAGCACCTCGACTAGGAGCACAGATACGCAGTATTTT. Amino acids: CASSTSTRSTDTQYF. Combining the CDR3 with reference TRBV7-2 and TRBJ2-3 gives the whole variable domain GAGVSQSPSNKVTEKGKDVELRCDPISGHTALYWYRQSLGQGLEFLIYFQGNSAPDKSGLPSDRFSAERTGGSVSTLTIQRTQQEDSAVYLCASSTSTRSTDTQYFGPGTRLTVL.

This clone has just a few counts. This chain connects TRBV9 to TRBJ1-1; TRBD1 agrees at 7 bases. The CDR3 spans 16 residues. Germline values: CDR1 SGDLS, CDR2 YYNGEE. J was trimmed by 5 bases and V by 4 bases; bases with no gene match: 14. The chain's CDR3 is CASSPFGTLRGTEAFF. DNA for the CDR3: TGTGCCAGCAGCCCATTCGGGACCCTCAGGGGGACTGAAGCTTTCTTT.

This clone was seen just once. This chain uses TRBV11-2 with TRBJ2-7, with 7 bases matching TRBD1. Per germline, CDR1 SGHAT and CDR2 FQNNGV. The CDR3 length is 13 residues. Unmatched junction bases numbered 0, after V lost 0 bases and J lost 4 bases. The DNA for the CDR3 is TGTGCCAGCAGCTTAGACAGGGGGTACGAGCAGTACTTC. This encodes CASSLDRGYEQYF.

The V gene is TRBV10-2, the J gene TRBJ2-2; 14 nucleotides agree with TRBD2. The CDR3 runs to 16 residues. V was clipped by 5 bases and J by 7 bases; unmatched bases: 6. Germline V gives CDR1 WSHSY, CDR2 SAAADI. CDR3 sequence: CASSWTSGGRGGELFF. The CDR3 nucleotides are TGCGCCAGCAGTTGGACTAGCGGGGGGCGGGGCGGGGAGCTGTTTTTT.

The V gene is TRBV30, the J gene TRBJ2-5, with 9 bases lining up with TRBD1. Per the germline V gene, CDR1 is GTSNPN and CDR2 is SVGIG (reference sequence). There are 16 residues in the CDR3. J was trimmed by 2 bases and V by 2 bases; bases with no gene match: 9. CDR3 amino acids: CAWSRLTGGLQETQYF. The DNA of the CDR3 is TGTGCCTGGAGTCGACTGACAGGGGGGCTACAAGAGACCCAGTACTTC. The full variable domain, in which reference TRBV30 and TRBJ2-5 provide the parts outside the CDR3, is SQTIHQWPATLVQPVGSPLSLECTVEGTSNPNLYWYRQAAGRGLQLLFYSVGIGQISSEVPQNLSASRPQDRQFILSSKKLLLSDSGFYLCAWSRLTGGLQETQYFGPGTRLLVL.

This clone was counted a few times. This chain uses TRBV27 with TRBJ2-7; D might be TRBD1 (6 bases). This CDR3 region has 13 residues. Germline V gives CDR1 MNHEY, CDR2 SMNVEV (reference sequence). The V end was cut by 5 bases, the J end by 5 bases, with 13 bases between. Here the CDR3 reads CASSPRDIHEQYF. CDR3 coding DNA: TGTGCCAGCAGTCCCCGGGACATCCACGAGCAGTACTTC.

This chain uses TRBV14 with TRBJ2-4; 10 bases are shared with TRBD1. The CDR3 is made up of 18 amino acids. The J segment lost 3 bases and the V segment lost 4 bases, leaving 12 bases of the junction unmatched. The V gene's germline CDR1 is SGHDN and CDR2 FVKESK. This CDR3 reads CASSLYRQGASDKNIQYF. DNA of the CDR3: TGTGCCAGCAGCCTTTACAGACAGGGGGCTTCAGACAAAAACATTCAGTACTTC.

J is TRBJ2-3 and V is TRBV28, with 10 bases fitting TRBD2. CDR3 length equals 15 residues. CDR1 is MDHEN and CDR2 is SYDVKM in the germline V gene. With 5 bases clipped from V and 4 bases from J, the junction kept 6 bases outside the gene matches. CDR3 nucleotide sequence: TGTGCCAGCAGTCAGCGGGGGGGCCTCTCAGATACGCAGTATTTT. It codes for CASSQRGGLSDTQYF.

DNA for the CDR3: TGTGCCAGCAGCCAAGATCGAGTCAATGAGCAGTTCTTC. Translating gives CASSQDRVNEQFF. The rearrangement uses TRBV4-2 and TRBJ2-1, with no clear D. CDR3 length: 13 residues. V was pared by 0 bases and J by 6 bases, with 6 bases between. Germline CDR1 LGHNA, CDR2 YNFKEQ.

A note on this clone: A junction end diverges from the germline sequence, so it may reflect a read error. This chain links TRBV7-9 with TRBJ2-7; 8 nucleotides match TRBD2. The germline gives CDR1 SEHNR, CDR2 FQNEAQ (reference sequence). This CDR3 has 14 amino acids. The CDR3 is CSSSHPGGAYEQYF. In nucleotides, the CDR3 is TGTTCCAGCAGCCATCCGGGGGGGGCTTACGAGCAGTACTTC.

A few counts support this clone. The chain has TRBV9 and TRBJ2-7, with 7 bases identical to TRBD2. J lost 2 bases, V lost 2 bases, and 7 bases had no gene match. The CDR3 totals 15 residues. Germline V gives CDR1 SGDLS, CDR2 YYNGEE. The CDR3 region is CASSVGGDRTYEQYF. The DNA for the CDR3 is TGTGCCAGCAGCGTGGGGGGGGACCGAACCTACGAGCAGTACTTC.

The chain recombines TRBV6-5 with TRBJ1-4, with a possible D match to TRBD1 (6 bases). The CDR3 is 13 residues long. The V end was cut by 2 bases, the J end by 8 bases, with 9 bases between. Germline CDR1 and CDR2: MNHEY and SVGAGI. The chain's CDR3 is CASSYIDREKLFF. CDR3 DNA sequence: TGTGCCAGCAGTTACATCGACAGGGAAAAACTGTTTTTT.

This chain joins TRBV5-1 and TRBJ2-5, with 7 positions matching TRBD1. Germline V gene sequence: CDR1 SGHRS, CDR2 YFSETQ. The CDR3 spans 14 residues. V lost 1 base and J lost 4; bases outside the gene matches: 4. CDR3 residues: CASSLTGVPETQYF. The CDR3 DNA reads as TGCGCCAGCAGCTTGACAGGGGTCCCAGAGACCCAGTACTTC. The entire variable domain, with the rest obtained from reference TRBV5-1 and TRBJ2-5, is as follows: KAGVTQTPRYLIKTRGQQVTLSCSPISGHRSVSWYQQTPGQGLQFLFEYFSETQRNKGNFPGRFSGRQFSNSRSEMNVSTLELGDSALYLCASSLTGVPETQYFGPGTRLLVL.

This clone has ten or more counts. This chain's CDR3 is CASRPLAGVPTGELFF. DNA for the CDR3: TGCGCCAGCAGGCCTCTCGCGGGGGTTCCCACCGGGGAGCTGTTTTTT. V usage is TRBV4-3 and J usage is TRBJ2-2, with 7 bases aligning to TRBD2. This CDR3 is built from 16 residues. Germline V lookup: CDR1 LGHNA, CDR2 YSLEER. V trimming: 6 bases; J trimming: 4 bases; junction bases outside the gene matches: 11.

CDR3 sequence: CASSQDLGLAGGNTGELFF. In DNA, the CDR3 is TGTGCCAGCAGCCAAGATCTGGGACTAGCGGGGGGGAACACCGGGGAGCTGTTTTTT. J is TRBJ2-2 and V is TRBV4-2; TRBD2 matches 15 bases. The CDR3 covers 19 residues. The V gene's germline CDR1 is LGHNA and CDR2 YNFKEQ. The J segment lost 1 base and the V segment lost 0 bases, leaving 3 bases of the junction unmatched.